The 14 T cell receptor beta chains below were found in one sample sequenced in a study of shared clonotypes between healthy human individuals. The table came from immunoSEQ multiplex PCR; TCRdb's copy has only in-frame clones and leaves some out. The sample has about 2.4 million clones, under 95% seen once. The sample was naive CD4+ T cells from PBMCs. The sample's subset: CD45RA+ positively selected. The receptors originated from a man between 18 and 29 years old in good health. Some clones in this sample may be carry-over from other donors' samples.

The chain employs TRBV7-9 and TRBJ1-4; D is possibly TRBD1 (5 bases). With 2 bases removed from V and 6 bases from J, the gap between germline ends came to 13 bases. CDR3 length: 15 residues. From germline, CDR1 is SEHNR and CDR2 FQNEAQ (reference sequence). The CDR3 DNA reads TGTGCCAGCAGCTTAATGGGGGGAGCGGATGAAAAACTGTTTTTT. Translated, it gives CASSLMGGADEKLFF.

The chain is built from TRBV9 and TRBJ2-2; D not certain. In germline, CDR1 is SGDLS, CDR2 YYNGEE. CDR3 length: 14 residues. The V gene lost 4 bases and the J gene lost 1 base, with 8 bases spanning the gap. The CDR3 loop reads CASSPDLNTGELFF. In DNA, the CDR3 is TGTGCCAGCAGCCCAGACCTGAACACCGGGGAGCTGTTTTTT. Full variable domain (missing parts from reference TRBV9 and TRBJ2-2): DSGVTQTPKHLITATGQRVTLRCSPRSGDLSVYWYQQSLDQGLQFLIQYYNGEERAKGNILERFSAQQFPDLHSELNLSSLELGDSALYFCASSPDLNTGELFFGEGSRLTVL.

The chain has TRBV27 and TRBJ2-4; maybe TRBD2 (5 bases). The V end lost 5 bases, the J end lost 4 bases, and 12 bases lay between the germline ends. CDR1 and CDR2 from the germline V gene are MNHEY and SMNVEV (reference sequence). The CDR3 extends over 14 amino acids. Here the CDR3 reads CASSKTGKKNIQYF. CDR3 in DNA: TGTGCCAGCAGTAAAACCGGGAAAAAAAACATTCAGTACTTC.

The chain has TRBV4-2 and TRBJ1-6; the match to TRBD1 covers 8 bases. The germline gives CDR1 LGHNA, CDR2 YNFKEQ. V shed 3 bases, J shed 6 bases, and the junction held 7 bases outside the gene matches. The CDR3 runs to 16 residues. CDR3 in amino acids: CASSHPGGSGNSPLHF. The CDR3 DNA sequence: TGTGCCAGCAGCCACCCAGGGGGCTCGGGTAATTCACCCCTCCACTTT.

The rearrangement uses TRBV11-3 and TRBJ2-1, with D unresolved. V was cut by 5 bases and J by 6 bases, with 11 bases left in between. The V gene's germline CDR1 is SGHNT and CDR2 YENEEA. CDR3 length: 13 amino acids. CDR3 nucleotide sequence: TGTGCCAGCAGCCAAGAGTCGCGCAATGAGCAGTTCTTC. It encodes CASSQESRNEQFF.

This rearrangement joins TRBV5-4 to TRBJ2-2, with 12 bases aligning to TRBD2. The germline CDR1 and CDR2 sequences are SGHNT and YYREEE (reference sequence). J lost 2 bases, V lost 0 bases, and 5 bases had no gene match. CDR3 length equals 18 residues. In nucleotides, the CDR3 is TGTGCCAGCAGCTTGGACAGTGGACTAGCGGGAAACACCGGGGAGCTGTTTTTT. Amino acid sequence: CASSLDSGLAGNTGELFF.

For the CDR3, the DNA is TGCAGCGTTATTGGGGCGAATAGCAATCAGCCCCAGCATTTT. Its protein is CSVIGANSNQPQHF. This chain uses TRBV29-1 with TRBJ1-5, with a weak D call TRBD1 (5 bases). V lost 5 bases and J lost 0, with 11 bases in between. There are 14 residues in the CDR3. Germline lookup yields CDR1 SQVTM and CDR2 ANQGSEA. Drawing the rest from reference TRBV29-1 and TRBJ1-5, the complete variable domain is SAVISQKPSRDICQRGTSLTIQCQVDSQVTMMFWYRQQPGQSLTLIATANQGSEATYESGFVIDKFPISRPNLTFSTLTVSNMSPEDSSIYLCSVIGANSNQPQHFGDGTRLSIL.

CDR3 sequence reads: CASSQGGQGREKLFF. CDR3 DNA sequence: TGCGCCAGCAGCCAAGGTGGACAGGGAAGGGAAAAACTGTTTTTT. The chain combines TRBV4-1 with TRBJ1-4, with 8 nucleotides matching TRBD1. The junction had 6 bases not matched to a gene; V was cut back by 1 base and J by 8 bases. The V gene's germline CDR1 is MGHRA and CDR2 YSYEKL. The CDR3 has 15 amino acids.

V gene TRBV27 combines with J gene TRBJ2-7; D is uncertain. With 3 bases removed from V and 0 bases from J, the gap between germline ends came to 9 bases. CDR1 and CDR2 (germline): MNHEY, SMNVEV (reference sequence). This CDR3 is built from 14 residues. The CDR3 region is CASSFRVGSYEQYF. CDR3 coding DNA: TGTGCCAGCAGTTTCCGGGTGGGCTCCTACGAGCAGTACTTC.

The chain links TRBV5-1 to TRBJ2-2, with D unresolved. The CDR3 is made up of 13 amino acids. V was trimmed by 0 bases and J by 9 bases, leaving 9 bases between them. Per germline, CDR1 SGHRS and CDR2 YFSETQ. CDR3 loop: CASSLAWGRELFF. The CDR3 region has the DNA TGCGCCAGCAGCTTGGCCTGGGGTCGGGAGCTGTTTTTT. Supplemented by reference TRBV5-1 and TRBJ2-2, the full variable domain reads KAGVTQTPRYLIKTRGQQVTLSCSPISGHRSVSWYQQTPGQGLQFLFEYFSETQRNKGNFPGRFSGRQFSNSRSEMNVSTLELGDSALYLCASSLAWGRELFFGEGSRLTVL.

The genes are TRBV5-1 and TRBJ2-7; no reliable D call. Germline CDR1 reads SGHRS; CDR2 reads YFSETQ. This CDR3 comprises 13 residues. V was cut by 4 bases and J by 6 bases, with 14 bases left in between. Here the CDR3 reads CASSPNNLREQYF. CDR3 nucleotide sequence: TGCGCCAGCAGCCCTAACAATCTCCGCGAGCAGTACTTC. Supplemented by reference TRBV5-1 and TRBJ2-7, the full variable domain reads KAGVTQTPRYLIKTRGQQVTLSCSPISGHRSVSWYQQTPGQGLQFLFEYFSETQRNKGNFPGRFSGRQFSNSRSEMNVSTLELGDSALYLCASSPNNLREQYFGPGTRLTVT.

The chain recombines TRBV9 with TRBJ2-1, with TRBD1 matching 8 bases. V lost 4 bases and J lost 7; bases outside the gene matches: 7. Per the germline V gene, CDR1 is SGDLS and CDR2 is YYNGEE. The CDR3 loop spans 14 amino acids. This CDR3 is CASSQTGATNEQFF. The CDR3 nucleotides read TGTGCCAGCAGCCAGACAGGGGCAACGAATGAGCAGTTCTTC.

The chain recombines TRBV29-1 with TRBJ2-5; D perhaps matches TRBD1 (6 bases). Germline V gene data show CDR1 as SQVTM and CDR2 as ANQGSEA. CDR3 size: 14 residues. V was shortened by 5 bases and J by 2 bases, with 15 bases between the two germline ends. The CDR3 loop is CSVLQGFSQETQYF. For the CDR3, the DNA is TGCAGCGTTTTGCAGGGGTTTTCACAAGAGACCCAGTACTTC. Using reference TRBV29-1 and TRBJ2-5 for the parts outside the CDR3, the full variable domain is SAVISQKPSRDICQRGTSLTIQCQVDSQVTMMFWYRQQPGQSLTLIATANQGSEATYESGFVIDKFPISRPNLTFSTLTVSNMSPEDSSIYLCSVLQGFSQETQYFGPGTRLLVL.

Comment on this clone: Other DNA sequences in the sample encode the same CDR3. The chain is built from TRBV6-5 and TRBJ2-7; 8 bases are a match to TRBD1. The CDR3 loop spans 14 amino acids. Looked up from germline, CDR1 is MNHEY and CDR2 is SVGAGI. V dropped 2 bases and J dropped 4; count of bases not matched to a gene: 4. CDR3 coding DNA: TGTGCCAGCAGTTACGGACAGGGCCCATACGAGCAGTACTTC. Translation: CASSYGQGPYEQYF.